A selection of T cell receptor beta chains follows, all from one sample in a study of OX40 agonist ivuxolimab in advanced cancers. Libraries were prepared by immunoSEQ multiplex PCR; TCRdb keeps only in-frame clonotypes and omits some of them. The sample records 45,000 or so clones, approximately 91% being singletons. Sequencing was performed on CD4+ or CD8+ T cells sorted from blood, taken in a trial of the OX40 agonist ivuxolimab. Receptor source: an adult with an advanced solid tumor such as melanoma, head and neck, liver or kidney cancer. The CDR3 runs from the conserved cysteine through the conserved F or W. Fields, in order: CDR3 length, D gene, J gene, V gene, clone size, CDR3 protein, CDR3 DNA. The D gene is left open where the match is weak. Size tells how often a clone was seen (once, few, many) or the class of an expanded clone, and some rows leave it out.

12 . TRBJ1-6 TRBV5-1 . CASSLEGSPLHF TGCGCCAGCAGCTTGGAGGGTTCACCCCTCCACTTT
16 TRBD2 TRBJ2-1 TRBV19 . CASSVGQGLVRDEQFF TGTGCCAGTAGTGTCGGACAAGGACTAGTTCGGGATGAGCAGTTCTTC
14 . TRBJ1-2 TRBV5-6 once CASSLVGIDYGYTF TGTGCCAGCAGCTTGGTGGGGATAGATTATGGCTACACCTTC
15 . TRBJ2-7 TRBV28 . CASSAPAQGAHEQYF TGTGCCAGCAGTGCGCCGGCTCAGGGCGCACACGAGCAGTACTTC
13 . TRBJ2-7 TRBV27 . CASSLGQSYEQYF TGTGCCAGCAGTTTGGGTCAGTCCTACGAGCAGTACTTC
13 . TRBJ2-2 TRBV30 . CAWSVSGTGELFF TGTGCCTGGAGTGTAAGCGGCACCGGGGAGCTGTTTTTT
14 TRBD1 TRBJ1-5 TRBV28 . CASSSRQGVQPQHF TGTGCCAGCAGTTCCCGACAGGGAGTTCAGCCCCAGCATTTT
14 . TRBJ1-2 TRBV27 . CASSYAGSQNGYTF TGTGCCAGCAGTTACGCCGGGTCACAAAATGGCTACACCTTC
20 TRBD2 TRBJ2-1 TRBV7-3 once CASSSSGPSGSLVSYNEQFF TGTGCCAGCAGCTCCTCTGGGCCTAGCGGGAGCCTAGTCTCCTACAATGAGCAGTTCTTC
13 . TRBJ1-1 TRBV19 once CASNRGPNTEAFF TGTGCCAGTAATCGGGGGCCCAACACTGAAGCTTTCTTT
14 . TRBJ2-7 TRBV6-1 . CASGVLAALYEQYF TGTGCCAGCGGTGTTCTGGCCGCGCTCTACGAGCAGTACTTC
13 . TRBJ2-1 TRBV10-3 . CAISEIQGNEQFF TGTGCCATCAGTGAAATACAGGGCAATGAGCAGTTCTTC
14 . TRBJ2-3 TRBV28 . CASRPLAALDTQYF TGTGCCAGCAGGCCCCTGGCCGCCTTAGATACGCAGTATTTT
13 . TRBJ1-1 TRBV5-1 . CASRDQGYTEAFF TGCGCCAGCAGAGATCAGGGCTACACTGAAGCTTTCTTT
14 . TRBJ2-7 TRBV14 . CASSQQSASYEQYF TGTGCCAGCAGCCAGCAGTCCGCTTCCTACGAGCAGTACTTC
14 . TRBJ2-5 TRBV6-5 . CASSYIRGQETQYF TGTGCCAGCAGTTACATCCGGGGTCAAGAGACCCAGTACTTC
15 . TRBJ2-7 TRBV5-4 . CASSLAAGSGYEQYF TGTGCCAGCAGCTTGGCGGCCGGATCAGGATACGAGCAGTACTTC
15 . TRBJ1-2 TRBV6-5 . CASSYSSLRDYGYTF TGTGCCAGCAGTTACTCGTCGCTAAGGGACTATGGCTACACCTTC
16 TRBD2 TRBJ2-3 TRBV2 . CASRTTSGASADTQYF TGTGCCAGCAGAACGACTAGCGGGGCATCGGCAGATACGCAGTATTTT
16 TRBD2 TRBJ2-1 TRBV30 once CAWSDLLAGVSNEQFF TGTGCCTGGAGTGACCTACTAGCGGGAGTGTCTAATGAGCAGTTCTTC
15 . TRBJ1-3 TRBV5-4 . CASSLFRDSGNTIYF TGTGCCAGCAGCTTGTTTAGGGACTCTGGAAACACCATATATTTT
13 TRBD2 TRBJ2-1 TRBV19 . CASSIRAGEEQFF TGTGCCAGTAGTATTAGGGCGGGGGAGGAGCAGTTCTTC
13 . TRBJ1-1 TRBV5-5 . CASSLAVIAEAFF TGTGCCAGCAGCTTGGCAGTTATCGCTGAAGCTTTCTTT
19 TRBD2 TRBJ2-1 TRBV9 once CASSHPVKDSGSSYNEQFF TGTGCCAGCAGCCACCCGGTTAAAGATAGCGGGAGCTCCTACAATGAGCAGTTCTTC
14 . TRBJ1-2 TRBV6-1 . CASSTWGREDGYTF TGTGCCAGCAGCACATGGGGCAGGGAGGATGGCTACACCTTC
13 . TRBJ2-7 TRBV10-2 . CAITTDSSYEQYF TGCGCCATCACTACCGACAGCTCCTACGAGCAGTACTTC
17 . TRBJ2-2 TRBV10-3 . CAISEGLTLTNTGELFF TGTGCCATCAGTGAGGGATTGACGTTGACGAACACCGGGGAGCTGTTTTTT
15 . TRBJ2-7 TRBV5-5 . CASSLAGRSSYEQYF TGTGCCAGCAGCTTGGCCGGACGGAGCTCCTACGAGCAGTACTTC
12 . TRBJ1-1 TRBV6-5 . CASKSGAGEAFF TGTGCCAGCAAGTCGGGGGCAGGGGAAGCTTTCTTT
15 . TRBJ2-2 TRBV9 . CASSVATAGLGELFF TGTGCCAGCAGCGTAGCTACTGCAGGTTTAGGGGAGCTGTTTTTT
16 TRBD2 TRBJ2-7 TRBV27 . CASSLAMGLALDEQYF TGTGCCAGCAGTTTAGCAATGGGACTAGCTCTCGACGAGCAGTACTTC
15 TRBD1 TRBJ2-1 TRBV5-1 . CASSPGQGDYNEQFF TGCGCCAGCAGCCCTGGACAGGGGGACTACAATGAGCAGTTCTTC
15 TRBD1 TRBJ2-7 TRBV28 . CASSSDPGQPYEQYF TGTGCCAGCAGTTCCGACCCGGGACAGCCTTACGAGCAGTACTTC
14 . TRBJ1-6 TRBV27 few CASSLSALDSPLHF TGTGCCAGCAGTTTATCGGCTCTAGATTCACCCCTCCACTTT
13 TRBD1 TRBJ2-7 TRBV19 . CASSAGTDYEQYF TGTGCCAGTAGCGCCGGGACAGACTACGAGCAGTACTTC
14 . TRBJ2-7 TRBV6-1 . CASSLWEQTYEQYF TGTGCCAGCAGTTTATGGGAACAAACCTACGAGCAGTACTTC
14 TRBD1 TRBJ1-6 TRBV28 once CASSFRGGSSPLHF TGTGCCAGCAGTTTTCGAGGGGGCAGTTCACCCCTCCACTTT
15 . TRBJ1-1 TRBV14 . CASSQGPGLNTEAFF TGTGCCAGCAGCCAAGGGCCGGGACTGAACACTGAAGCTTTCTTT
19 . TRBJ1-4 TRBV5-8 . CASSFDDSGRPETNEKLFF TGTGCCAGCAGCTTTGACGACTCGGGACGACCGGAGACTAATGAAAAACTGTTTTTT
14 . TRBJ1-6 TRBV6-5 . CASSYLVSGSPLHF TGTGCCAGCAGTTACTTGGTCAGTGGATCACCCCTCCACTTT
16 . TRBJ2-1 TRBV6-1 . CASSEEGNIFVDEQFF TGTGCCAGCAGTGAGGAAGGGAACATATTTGTCGATGAGCAGTTCTTC
13 . TRBJ2-1 TRBV6-1 . CASSGGSYNEQFF TGTGCCAGCAGTGGGGGGTCCTACAATGAGCAGTTCTTC
15 . TRBJ2-2 TRBV9 . CASSVWSYPTGELFF TGTGCCAGCAGCGTATGGAGTTACCCCACCGGGGAGCTGTTTTTT
16 . TRBJ2-3 TRBV6-1 . CASSEVDRAFTDTQYF TGTGCCAGCAGTGAAGTAGACCGGGCCTTCACAGATACGCAGTATTTT
16 TRBD2 TRBJ2-3 TRBV9 few CASSVILAGSTDTQYF TGTGCCAGCAGCGTAATTCTAGCGGGGAGCACAGATACGCAGTATTTT
15 TRBD2 TRBJ2-6 TRBV29-1 . CSVGAGVIGANVLTF TGCAGCGTTGGGGCGGGGGTAATCGGGGCCAACGTCCTGACTTTC
13 TRBD1 TRBJ2-7 TRBV5-1 once CASRTGTAYEQYF TGCGCCAGCAGAACAGGGACAGCATACGAGCAGTACTTC
16 TRBD1 TRBJ2-7 TRBV4-1 . CASSQDGQGASYEQYF TGCGCCAGCAGCCAAGACGGGCAGGGGGCGTCTTACGAGCAGTACTTC
15 . TRBJ2-2 TRBV7-9 . CASNSLRENTGELFF TGTGCCAGCAACTCTCTCCGGGAGAACACCGGGGAGCTGTTTTTT
14 . TRBJ2-1 TRBV7-6 once CASSLWGRDVEQFF TGTGCCAGCAGCTTATGGGGCAGGGACGTTGAGCAGTTCTTC
14 . TRBJ2-1 TRBV9 once CASSTPYGYNEQFF TGTGCCAGCAGCACACCCTACGGCTACAATGAGCAGTTCTTC
14 TRBD1 TRBJ2-7 TRBV19 . CASTRGPSSYEQYF TGTGCCAGTACCAGGGGGCCGAGCTCCTACGAGCAGTACTTC
16 . TRBJ2-3 TRBV27 . CASSETGGTSTDTQYF TGTGCCAGCAGTGAAACCGGGGGAACTAGCACAGATACGCAGTATTTT